This entry lists 14 T cell receptor beta chains sequenced from one sample in a study of blood T cell repertoires in COVID-19. TCRdb's table, derived via immunoSEQ multiplex PCR, lists solely in-frame clones and lacks some. The repertoire holds roughly 190,000 clones, with 82% as singletons. Sequenced sample: PBMCs or T cells enriched from blood (not recorded which). The receptors come from a man aged 35-49 years who had recovered from COVID-19.

The chain is built from TRBV7-2 and TRBJ2-3; 8 bases agree with TRBD2. CDR3 size: 18 residues. V trimming: 5 bases; J trimming: 4 bases; junction bases outside the gene matches: 17. Germline CDR1 and CDR2: SGHTA and FQGNSA. The DNA for the CDR3 is TGTGCCAGCAGCCCCACCCCCGGGACTAGTTATGTACCAGATACGCAGTATTTT. It yields the protein CASSPTPGTSYVPDTQYF.

The chain has TRBV18 and TRBJ2-1, with D unresolved. Trimming took off 5 bases at V and 0 bases at J, with 8 bases between the two ends. The CDR3 spans 14 residues. The germline V gene has CDR1 KGHSH and CDR2 LQKENI. CDR3 sequence: CASSADSSYNEQFF. CDR3 bases: TGTGCCAGCTCAGCGGATAGCTCCTACAATGAGCAGTTCTTC. Filled out from reference TRBV18 and TRBJ2-1, the complete variable domain reads NAGVMQNPRHLVRRRGQEARLRCSPMKGHSHVYWYRQLPEEGLKFMVYLQKENIIDESGMPKERFSAEFPKEGPSILRIQQVVRGDSAAYFCASSADSSYNEQFFGPGTRLTVL.

CDR3 sequence: CASSQVAGGLGETQYF. The CDR3 DNA follows: TGTGCCAGCAGCCAAGTGGCGGGAGGGTTAGGGGAGACCCAGTACTTC. V usage is TRBV4-2 and J usage is TRBJ2-5; 9 nucleotides match TRBD2. The junction had 8 bases not matched to a gene; V was cut back by 1 base and J by 5 bases. The CDR3 has 16 residues. The germline CDR1 and CDR2 sequences are LGHNA and YNFKEQ.

V gene TRBV27 combines with J gene TRBJ1-2; D perhaps matches TRBD1 (6 bases). Trimming removed 2 bases at V and 7 bases at J, with 17 bases between. This CDR3 has 15 residues. Germline V gene data show CDR1 as MNHEY and CDR2 as SMNVEV (reference sequence). CDR3 amino acids: CASSLERGGVGGYTF. CDR3 in DNA: TGTGCCAGCAGTTTAGAGAGGGGGGGGGTAGGTGGCTACACCTTC.

The V call is TRBV23-1, the J call TRBJ2-7; 13 positions agree with TRBD2. TRBV23-1 is known as an ORF, though its function is uncertain. This CDR3 has 20 residues. V lost 2 bases to trimming and J lost 2 bases; unmatched junction nucleotides: 15. The CDR3 sequence is CASSQRGGLAGPCRTYEQYV. DNA of the CDR3: TGCGCCAGCAGTCAAAGGGGGGGACTAGCGGGACCCTGCCGAACCTACGAGCAGTACGTC.

In this sample, this clone turned up many times. The gene calls are TRBV9 and TRBJ2-2, with unresolved D. V was trimmed by 1 base and J by 1 base, leaving 8 bases between them. This CDR3 comprises 15 residues. Germline V CDR1 and CDR2: SGDLS, YYNGEE. DNA for the CDR3: TGTGCCAGCAGCGTATTTATACAGAACACCGGGGAGCTGTTTTTT. As protein: CASSVFIQNTGELFF.

The V and J genes are TRBV5-8 and TRBJ2-1; 8 bases line up with TRBD2. The CDR3 has 16 amino acids. Germline CDR1 reads SGHTS; CDR2 reads YDEGEE. Trimming removed 3 bases from V and 4 bases from J; junction bases left unmatched: 9. CDR3 coding DNA: TGTGCCAGCAGCTCCTCCAGCGGGAGAGGGTACAATGAGCAGTTCTTC. Protein: CASSSSSGRGYNEQFF. Full variable domain (missing parts from reference TRBV5-8 and TRBJ2-1): EAGVTQSPTHLIKTRGQQATLRCSPISGHTSVYWYQQALGLGLQFLLWYDEGEERNRGNFPPRFSGRQFPNYSSELNVNALELEDSALYLCASSSSSGRGYNEQFFGPGTRLTVL.

V is TRBV7-9 and J is TRBJ1-1; 7 bases fit TRBD1. Germline trimming cut 6 bases from V and 6 bases from J; bases unmatched to any gene: 4. CDR1 and CDR2 (germline): SEHNR, FQNEAQ (reference sequence). The CDR3 covers 12 residues. The CDR3 DNA sequence: TGTGCCAGCAGGGACACAGGGGCTGAAGCTTTCTTT. Translating it yields CASRDTGAEAFF.

The chain joins TRBV9 to TRBJ2-5; D is unresolved. Trimming pared 0 bases from V and 1 base from J, leaving 13 bases between. This CDR3 has 16 amino acids. The germline gives CDR1 SGDLS, CDR2 YYNGEE. The CDR3 sequence is CASSVALSESQETQYF. The CDR3 nucleotides read TGTGCCAGCAGCGTAGCGCTTTCGGAGAGCCAAGAGACCCAGTACTTC. Complete variable domain (other parts from reference TRBV9 and TRBJ2-5): DSGVTQTPKHLITATGQRVTLRCSPRSGDLSVYWYQQSLDQGLQFLIQYYNGEERAKGNILERFSAQQFPDLHSELNLSSLELGDSALYFCASSVALSESQETQYFGPGTRLLVL.

In this sample, this clone turned up many times. The chain employs TRBV5-1 and TRBJ1-2, with 7 bases aligning to TRBD1. With 7 bases clipped from V and 3 bases from J, the junction kept 9 bases outside the gene matches. CDR3 length equals 14 residues. Germline V gives CDR1 SGHRS, CDR2 YFSETQ. Written as DNA, the CDR3 is TGCGCCAGCGGAGAACAGGGGATACACTATGGCTACACCTTC. It specifies CASGEQGIHYGYTF. The full variable domain, with the rest looked up from reference TRBV5-1 and TRBJ1-2, is KAGVTQTPRYLIKTRGQQVTLSCSPISGHRSVSWYQQTPGQGLQFLFEYFSETQRNKGNFPGRFSGRQFSNSRSEMNVSTLELGDSALYLCASGEQGIHYGYTFGSGTRLTVV.

V gene TRBV5-1 combines with J gene TRBJ2-5; 9 bases align to TRBD2. The CDR3 runs to 16 residues. Germline loops: CDR1 SGHRS, CDR2 YFSETQ. Trimming cost V 0 bases and J 5 bases; bases outside gene matches: 8. In DNA form, the CDR3 reads TGCGCCAGCAGCTTGGAAGGCGGGAGGGCGGGTGAGACCCAGTACTTC. It translates to CASSLEGGRAGETQYF. The entire variable domain, with the rest obtained from reference TRBV5-1 and TRBJ2-5, is as follows: KAGVTQTPRYLIKTRGQQVTLSCSPISGHRSVSWYQQTPGQGLQFLFEYFSETQRNKGNFPGRFSGRQFSNSRSEMNVSTLELGDSALYLCASSLEGGRAGETQYFGPGTRLLVL.

This chain joins TRBV7-2 and TRBJ1-2, with D perhaps TRBD1 (5 bases). V was shortened by 4 bases and J by 4 bases, with 10 bases between the two germline ends. The germline V gene encodes CDR1 SGHTA and CDR2 FQGNSA. The CDR3 sequence is 13 residues long. CDR3 in DNA: TGTGCCAGCAGCTCAGACAGTTTCTATGGCTACACCTTC. This gives the protein CASSSDSFYGYTF. Based on the CDR3 plus reference TRBV7-2 and TRBJ1-2, the full variable domain is GAGVSQSPSNKVTEKGKDVELRCDPISGHTALYWYRQSLGQGLEFLIYFQGNSAPDKSGLPSDRFSAERTGGSVSTLTIQRTQQEDSAVYLCASSSDSFYGYTFGSGTRLTVV.

The rearrangement joins TRBV30 to TRBJ1-5; no clear D gene. V was trimmed by 0 bases and J by 3 bases, leaving 15 bases between them. CDR3 length equals 16 residues. Germline V CDR1 and CDR2: GTSNPN, SVGIG (reference sequence). DNA for the CDR3: TGTGCCTGGAGTGTACCCCCCAGAAATTACAATCAGCCCCAGCATTTT. Amino acid sequence: CAWSVPPRNYNQPQHF.

This clone was counted a single time. The chain employs TRBV5-6 and TRBJ1-2; 9 bases are shared with TRBD1. Germline V gene lookup returns CDR1 SGHDT and CDR2 YYEEEE. CDR3 length equals 14 residues. The ends lost 4 bases at V and 7 bases at J; junction bases unmatched: 8. CDR3 DNA sequence: TGTGCCAGCAGCCCAACAGGGGGCGCGCGTGGCTACACCTTC. Translation: CASSPTGGARGYTF.